The 20 T cell receptor beta chains reported below all come from one sample, sequenced in a study of high-grade serous ovarian cancer treatment subgroups. Generated by immunoSEQ multiplex PCR, the TCRdb table keeps only in-frame clones and is missing some. The table includes some 15,000 clones, about 90% detected once. Tumor samples were taken before definitive surgery or chemotherapy. The sample was tumor tissue. These receptors all stem from a human donor with high-grade serous ovarian cancer.

The chain couples TRBV9 to TRBJ1-6; D not resolved. This CDR3 region has 16 residues. Germline lookup yields CDR1 SGDLS and CDR2 YYNGEE. V lost 2 bases to trimming and J lost 6 bases, with 15 bases between them. CDR3 bases: TGTGCCAGCAGCGTCGAAGGAGGGATGAGTAATTCACCCCTCCACTTT. Amino acids: CASSVEGGMSNSPLHF.

The V gene is TRBV7-2, the J gene TRBJ2-7; D gene ambiguous. The CDR3 sequence is 16 residues long. Deletions cut 1 base from V and 5 bases from J, with 18 bases between. Per the germline V gene, CDR1 is SGHTA and CDR2 is FQGNSA. In DNA, the CDR3 is TGTGCCAGCAGCTTAGGGGTTGCCAGAAGGCTGGACGAGCAGTACTTC. It translates to CASSLGVARRLDEQYF.

This rearrangement joins TRBV28 to TRBJ1-3; D perhaps matches TRBD1 (6 bases). The CDR3 contains 17 residues. Germline V CDR1 and CDR2: MDHEN, SYDVKM. V dropped 5 bases and J dropped 0 bases, with 17 bases sitting between them. The CDR3 region has the DNA TGTGCCAGCAGTCCTCTAGGGCAGGGGCACTCTGGAAACACCATATATTTT. Its translation: CASSPLGQGHSGNTIYF.

The V and J genes are TRBV19 and TRBJ2-5; maybe TRBD1 (6 bases). The DNA end lines up better with TRBJ2-7; the J call may be wrong. Germline lookup yields CDR1 LNHDA and CDR2 SQIVND (reference sequence). The CDR3 totals 13 residues. The CDR3 loop is CASSIGQLYEQYF. For the CDR3, the DNA is TGTGCCAGTAGTATTGGACAGCTCTACGAGCAGTACTTC.

The CDR3 loop is CASSSEGGLAGTKETQYF. Written as DNA, the CDR3 is TGTGCCAGCAGCTCCGAAGGGGGACTAGCGGGCACTAAAGAGACCCAGTACTTC. The rearrangement uses TRBV11-2 and TRBJ2-5; 12 bases align to TRBD2. V lost 4 bases, J lost 3 bases, and 12 bases stayed unmatched. The germline V gene has CDR1 SGHAT and CDR2 FQNNGV. There are 18 residues in the CDR3.

This chain connects TRBV9 to TRBJ2-1; TRBD2 aligns across 12 bases. The CDR3 is 14 amino acids. The V segment lost 3 bases and the J segment 7 bases; nucleotides outside the gene matches: 2. Per the germline V gene, CDR1 is SGDLS and CDR2 is YYNGEE. CDR3: CASSDGLAGNEQFF. The CDR3 DNA reads as TGTGCCAGCAGCGACGGACTAGCGGGGAATGAGCAGTTCTTC.

The rearrangement links TRBV5-6 to TRBJ2-7; D is unclear. CDR1 SGHDT and CDR2 YYEEEE come from the germline V gene. CDR3 length: 14 residues. With 0 bases removed from V and 2 bases from J, the gap between germline ends came to 9 bases. In nucleotides, the CDR3 is TGTGCCAGCAGCTTGGCTGAGGTAACCTACGAGCAGTACTTC. As protein: CASSLAEVTYEQYF.

The gene calls are TRBV19 and TRBJ2-1; 11 nucleotides agree with TRBD2. V lost 7 bases to trimming and J lost 8 bases; unmatched junction nucleotides: 4. The CDR3 spans 13 residues. Germline V CDR1 and CDR2: LNHDA, SQIVND (reference sequence). CDR3 DNA sequence: TGTGCCAGTATGGCTAGCGGGGGGTATGAGCAGTTCTTC. Residues: CASMASGGYEQFF.

This clone was recorded only once. This chain connects TRBV6-6 to TRBJ2-7; 9 nucleotides match TRBD1. Trimming took 6 bases from V and 5 from J; bases not matched to a gene: 8. This CDR3 spans 14 amino acids. Germline V gene lookup returns CDR1 MNHNY and CDR2 SVGAGI (reference sequence). CDR3 in DNA: TGTGCCAGCAGGCCTGGACAGGGGTTCAACGAGCAGTACTTC. Protein product: CASRPGQGFNEQYF.

The V and J genes are TRBV7-3 and TRBJ2-3; D gene unclear. The CDR3 length is 12 residues. V lost 6 bases and J 4 bases, leaving 8 bases between the germline ends. CDR1 and CDR2 from the germline V gene are SGHTA and FQGTGA. The CDR3 bases are TGTGCCAGCAGGTTAGAGGCAGATACGCAGTATTTT. It encodes CASRLEADTQYF.

The chain couples TRBV11-2 to TRBJ2-1, with 8 bases fitting TRBD2. Germline assignment: CDR1 SGHAT and CDR2 FQNNGV. The CDR3 consists of 16 residues. V gave up 5 bases and J gave up 1 base; unmatched junction bases: 7. The CDR3 bases are TGTGCCAGCAGCCGCCTTCGCGGGGGGTCCTACAATGAGCAGTTCTTC. This gives the protein CASSRLRGGSYNEQFF.

This clone occurred a few times. This chain connects TRBV5-1 to TRBJ2-5; 9 bases agree with TRBD2. Unmatched junction bases numbered 4, after V lost 2 bases and J lost 2 bases. CDR3 length: 15 amino acids. Germline V CDR1 and CDR2: SGHRS, YFSETQ. This CDR3 is CASSFSGGRQETQYF. The CDR3 nucleotides are TGCGCCAGCAGCTTTAGCGGGGGACGTCAAGAGACCCAGTACTTC. The full variable domain, with the rest looked up from reference TRBV5-1 and TRBJ2-5, is KAGVTQTPRYLIKTRGQQVTLSCSPISGHRSVSWYQQTPGQGLQFLFEYFSETQRNKGNFPGRFSGRQFSNSRSEMNVSTLELGDSALYLCASSFSGGRQETQYFGPGTRLLVL.

This clone was seen a single time. The chain is built from TRBV19 and TRBJ2-7; no reliable D call. Trimming stripped 5 bases from V and 5 bases from J, with 10 bases between. The CDR3 runs 12 residues. CDR1 LNHDA and CDR2 SQIVND come from the germline V gene (reference sequence). The CDR3, as DNA: TGTGCCAGTAGTGTTGGTGAGGACGAGCAGTACTTC. Amino acids: CASSVGEDEQYF.

J is TRBJ2-3 and V is TRBV6-5; no reliable D call. This CDR3 region has 15 residues. Germline CDR1 reads MNHEY; CDR2 reads SVGAGI. Trimming stripped 0 bases from V and 0 bases from J, with 7 bases between. This CDR3 is CASSYSGPSTDTQYF. In nucleotides, the CDR3 is TGTGCCAGCAGTTACTCCGGGCCTAGCACAGATACGCAGTATTTT.

The gene calls are TRBV4-2 and TRBJ2-5; the D gene is possibly TRBD1 (5 bases). Germline-derived CDR1 and CDR2 are LGHNA and YNFKEQ. The CDR3 contains 17 residues. Trimming stripped 1 base from V and 0 bases from J, with 15 bases between. CDR3 protein: CASSQGEGQGHQETQYF. CDR3 DNA: TGTGCCAGCAGCCAAGGTGAAGGGCAGGGCCACCAAGAGACCCAGTACTTC.

The chain carries TRBV6-5 and TRBJ1-1, with 8 bases identical to TRBD1. The CDR3 loop spans 13 amino acids. The trim removed 4 bases at V and 4 bases at J, leaving 2 bases unmatched. Germline loops: CDR1 MNHEY, CDR2 SVGAGI. The CDR3 protein is CASSSTGGTEAFF. The CDR3 nucleotides read TGTGCCAGCAGTTCCACAGGGGGCACTGAAGCTTTCTTT.

The chain links TRBV19 to TRBJ2-1; 8 bases match TRBD2. This CDR3 spans 17 amino acids. Losses at the gene ends were 6 bases for V and 3 bases for J; bases not matched to a gene: 13. Germline values: CDR1 LNHDA, CDR2 SQIVND (reference sequence). This chain's CDR3 is CASSNSLGGAVYNEQFF. CDR3 sequence (DNA): TGTGCCAGTAGCAACTCCCTCGGGGGGGCCGTCTACAATGAGCAGTTCTTC.

The chain employs TRBV10-3 and TRBJ2-2; 11 bases agree with TRBD2. CDR3 size: 17 residues. Trimming took 9 bases from V and 0 from J; bases not matched to a gene: 9. Germline V CDR1 and CDR2: ENHRY, SYGVKD. Written as DNA, the CDR3 is TGTGCCATTAAATCGGGGACTAGCGGCGCGAACACCGGGGAGCTGTTTTTT. This sequence encodes CAIKSGTSGANTGELFF.

The gene calls are TRBV4-1 and TRBJ1-2; 12 positions match TRBD1. The CDR3 is made up of 16 amino acids. Germline assignment: CDR1 MGHRA and CDR2 YSYEKL. V lost 1 base and J lost 4; bases outside the gene matches: 4. The CDR3 nucleotides read TGCGCCAGCAGCCAAGGGGACAGGGGGCATCCCTATGGCTACACCTTC. Its protein is CASSQGDRGHPYGYTF.

The V gene is TRBV5-1, the J gene TRBJ2-1; tentatively, D is TRBD2 (5 bases). CDR3 size: 16 residues. V lost 0 bases and J lost 0, with 10 bases in between. In germline, CDR1 is SGHRS, CDR2 YFSETQ. The chain's CDR3 is CASSLDGMGSYNEQFF. Written as DNA, the CDR3 is TGCGCCAGCAGCTTGGACGGGATGGGCTCCTACAATGAGCAGTTCTTC.